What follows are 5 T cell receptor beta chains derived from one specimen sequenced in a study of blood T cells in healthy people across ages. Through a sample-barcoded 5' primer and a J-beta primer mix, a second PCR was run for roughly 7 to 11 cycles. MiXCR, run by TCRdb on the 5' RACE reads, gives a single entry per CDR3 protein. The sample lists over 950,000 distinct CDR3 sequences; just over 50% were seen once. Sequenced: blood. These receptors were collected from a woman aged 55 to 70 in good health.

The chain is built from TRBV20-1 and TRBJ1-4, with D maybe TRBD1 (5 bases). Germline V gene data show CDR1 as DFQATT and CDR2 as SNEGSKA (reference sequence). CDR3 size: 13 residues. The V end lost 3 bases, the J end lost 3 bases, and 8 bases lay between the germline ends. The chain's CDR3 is CSASAGSNEKLFF. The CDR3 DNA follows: TGCAGTGCTAGTGCAGGGTCTAATGAAAAACTGTTTTTT.

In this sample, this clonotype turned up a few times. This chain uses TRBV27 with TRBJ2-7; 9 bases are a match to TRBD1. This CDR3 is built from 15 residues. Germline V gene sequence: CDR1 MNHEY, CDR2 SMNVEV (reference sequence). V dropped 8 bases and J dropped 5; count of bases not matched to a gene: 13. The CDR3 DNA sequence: TGTGCCAGCCACTCGGGACAGGGTACGGTCCACGAGCAGTACTTC. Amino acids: CASHSGQGTVHEQYF.

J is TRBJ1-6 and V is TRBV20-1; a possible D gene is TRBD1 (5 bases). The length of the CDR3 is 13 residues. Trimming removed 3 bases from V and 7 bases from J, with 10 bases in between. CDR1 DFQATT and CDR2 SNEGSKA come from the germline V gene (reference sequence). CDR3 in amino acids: CSASYGGNSPLHF. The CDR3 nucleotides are TGCAGTGCTAGCTACGGGGGGAATTCACCCCTCCACTTT.

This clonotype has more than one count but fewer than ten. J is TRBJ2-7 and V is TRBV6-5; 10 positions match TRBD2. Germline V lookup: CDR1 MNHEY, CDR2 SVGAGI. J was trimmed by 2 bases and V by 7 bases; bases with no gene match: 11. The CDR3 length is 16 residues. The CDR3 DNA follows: TGTGCCAGCACCCGGACTAGCGGCACAATCCCCTACGAGCAGTACTTC. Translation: CASTRTSGTIPYEQYF.

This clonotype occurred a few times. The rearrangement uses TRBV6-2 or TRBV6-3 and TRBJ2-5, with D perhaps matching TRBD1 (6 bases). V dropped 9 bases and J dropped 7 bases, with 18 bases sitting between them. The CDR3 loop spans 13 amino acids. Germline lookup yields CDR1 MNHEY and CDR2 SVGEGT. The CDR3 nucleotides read TGTGCCAGTAGTCCGGGACACTCAGGGACCCAGTACTTC. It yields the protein CASSPGHSGTQYF.